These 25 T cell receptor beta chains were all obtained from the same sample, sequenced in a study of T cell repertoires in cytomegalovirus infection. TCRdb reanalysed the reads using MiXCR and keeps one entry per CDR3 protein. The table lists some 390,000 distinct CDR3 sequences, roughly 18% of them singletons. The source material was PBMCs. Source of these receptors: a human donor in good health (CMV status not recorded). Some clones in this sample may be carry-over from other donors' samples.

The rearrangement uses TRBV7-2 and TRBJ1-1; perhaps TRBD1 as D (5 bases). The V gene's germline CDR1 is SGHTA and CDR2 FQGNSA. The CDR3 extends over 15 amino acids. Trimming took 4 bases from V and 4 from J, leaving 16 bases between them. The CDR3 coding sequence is TGTGCCAGCAGCTCGGGACTTTCTAGGGGCACTGAAGCTTTCTTT. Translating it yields CASSSGLSRGTEAFF. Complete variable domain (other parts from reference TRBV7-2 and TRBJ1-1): GAGVSQSPSNKVTEKGKDVELRCDPISGHTALYWYRQSLGQGLEFLIYFQGNSAPDKSGLPSDRFSAERTGGSVSTLTIQRTQQEDSAVYLCASSSGLSRGTEAFFGQGTRLTVV.

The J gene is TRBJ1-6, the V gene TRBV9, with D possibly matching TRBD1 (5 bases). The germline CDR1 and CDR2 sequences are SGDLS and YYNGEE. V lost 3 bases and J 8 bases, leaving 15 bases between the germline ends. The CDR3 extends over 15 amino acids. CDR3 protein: CASSERRGFDSPLHF. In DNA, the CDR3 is TGTGCCAGCAGCGAACGACGGGGGTTTGATTCACCCCTCCACTTT.

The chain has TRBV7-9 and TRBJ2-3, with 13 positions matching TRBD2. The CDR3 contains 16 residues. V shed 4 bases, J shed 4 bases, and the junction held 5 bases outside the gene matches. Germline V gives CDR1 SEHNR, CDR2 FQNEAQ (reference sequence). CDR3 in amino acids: CASSSWTSGSPDTQYF. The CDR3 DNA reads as TGTGCCAGCAGCTCCTGGACTAGCGGGAGCCCAGATACGCAGTATTTT.

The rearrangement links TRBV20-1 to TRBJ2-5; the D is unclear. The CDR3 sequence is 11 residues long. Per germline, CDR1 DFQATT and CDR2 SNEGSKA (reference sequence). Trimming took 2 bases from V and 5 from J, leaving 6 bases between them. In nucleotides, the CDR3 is TGCAGTGCTAGAACCGGGGAGACCCAGTACTTC. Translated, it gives CSARTGETQYF.

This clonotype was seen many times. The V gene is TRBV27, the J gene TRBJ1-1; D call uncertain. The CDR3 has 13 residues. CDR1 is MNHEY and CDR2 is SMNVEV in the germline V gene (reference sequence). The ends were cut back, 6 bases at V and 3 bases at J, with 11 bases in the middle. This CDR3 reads CASSRVGDTEAFF. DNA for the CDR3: TGTGCCAGCAGCCGGGTCGGGGACACTGAAGCTTTCTTT.

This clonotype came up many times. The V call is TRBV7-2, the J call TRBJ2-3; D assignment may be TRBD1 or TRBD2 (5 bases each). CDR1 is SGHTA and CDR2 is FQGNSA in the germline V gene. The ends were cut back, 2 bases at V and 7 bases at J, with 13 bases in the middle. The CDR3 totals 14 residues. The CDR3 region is CASSLRDQGYTQYF. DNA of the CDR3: TGTGCCAGCAGCTTAAGGGACCAGGGATATACGCAGTATTTT.

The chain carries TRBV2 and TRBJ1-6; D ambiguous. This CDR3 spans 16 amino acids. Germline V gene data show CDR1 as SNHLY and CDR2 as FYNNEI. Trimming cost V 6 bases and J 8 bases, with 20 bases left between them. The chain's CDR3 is CASSPPIRASYSPLHF. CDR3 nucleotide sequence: TGTGCCAGCAGCCCCCCCATTAGGGCCTCGTATTCACCCCTCCACTTT.

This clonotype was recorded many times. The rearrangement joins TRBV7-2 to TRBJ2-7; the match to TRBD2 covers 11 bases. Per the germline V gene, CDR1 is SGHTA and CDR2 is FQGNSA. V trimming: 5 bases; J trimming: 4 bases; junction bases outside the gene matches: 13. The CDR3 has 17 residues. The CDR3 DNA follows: TGTGCCAGCAGCGATAATTTACATAGCGGGAGGGCGTACGAGCAGTACTTC. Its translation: CASSDNLHSGRAYEQYF.

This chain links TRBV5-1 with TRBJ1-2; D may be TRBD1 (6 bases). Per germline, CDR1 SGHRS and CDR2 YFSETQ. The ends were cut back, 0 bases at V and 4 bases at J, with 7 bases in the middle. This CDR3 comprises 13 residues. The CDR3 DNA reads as TGCGCCAGCAGCTTGGCAGGGGTCTATGGCTACACCTTC. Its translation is CASSLAGVYGYTF.

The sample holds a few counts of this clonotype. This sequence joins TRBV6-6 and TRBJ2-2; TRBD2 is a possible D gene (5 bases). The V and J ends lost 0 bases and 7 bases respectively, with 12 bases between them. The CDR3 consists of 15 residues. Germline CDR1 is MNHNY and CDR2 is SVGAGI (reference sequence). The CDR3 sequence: CASSYSSGRIGELFF. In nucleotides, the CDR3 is TGTGCCAGCAGTTACTCCAGCGGAAGGATCGGGGAGCTGTTTTTT.

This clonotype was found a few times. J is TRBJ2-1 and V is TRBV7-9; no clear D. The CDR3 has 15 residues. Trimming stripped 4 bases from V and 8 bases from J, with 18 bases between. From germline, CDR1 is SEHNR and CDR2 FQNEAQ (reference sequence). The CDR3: CASSSLPSRNYEQFF. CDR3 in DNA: TGTGCCAGCAGCTCGCTGCCCTCTCGCAACTATGAGCAGTTCTTC.

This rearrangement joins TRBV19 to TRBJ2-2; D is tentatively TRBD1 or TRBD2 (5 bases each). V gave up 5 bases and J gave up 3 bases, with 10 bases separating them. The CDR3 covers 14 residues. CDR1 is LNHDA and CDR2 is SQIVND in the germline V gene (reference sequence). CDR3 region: CASSEQGDTGELFF. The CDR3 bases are TGTGCCAGTAGTGAGCAGGGAGACACCGGGGAGCTGTTTTTT.

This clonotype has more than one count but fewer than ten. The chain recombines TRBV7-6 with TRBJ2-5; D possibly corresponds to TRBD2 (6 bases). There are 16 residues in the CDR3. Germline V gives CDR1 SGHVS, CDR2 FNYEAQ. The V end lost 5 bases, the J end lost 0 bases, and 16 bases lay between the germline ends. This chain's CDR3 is CASSRARGSYQETQYF. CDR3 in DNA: TGTGCCAGCAGCCGTGCCCGGGGGTCGTACCAAGAGACCCAGTACTTC.

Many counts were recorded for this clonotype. The CDR3 here is CASSAVAGAYPADTQYF. The DNA of the CDR3 is TGTGCCAGCAGCGCCGTAGCGGGAGCCTACCCCGCAGATACGCAGTATTTT. This chain connects TRBV7-2 to TRBJ2-3; 9 nucleotides match TRBD2. The CDR3 extends over 17 amino acids. Trimming took 5 bases from V and 4 from J; bases not matched to a gene: 13. Germline CDR1 reads SGHTA; CDR2 reads FQGNSA.

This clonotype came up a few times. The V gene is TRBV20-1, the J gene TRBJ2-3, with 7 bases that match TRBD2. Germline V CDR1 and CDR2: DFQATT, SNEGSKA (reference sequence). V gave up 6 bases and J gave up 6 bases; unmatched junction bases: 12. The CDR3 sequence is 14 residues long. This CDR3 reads CSAVDGGKGDTQYF. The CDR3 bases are TGCAGTGCCGTTGACGGGGGGAAGGGGGATACGCAGTATTTT.

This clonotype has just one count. CDR3 bases: TGTGCCAGCAGCCTACGTGCGACTAGCGGGAGTAATGAGCAGTTCTTC. Amino acid sequence: CASSLRATSGSNEQFF. This rearrangement joins TRBV7-6 to TRBJ2-1; TRBD2 agrees at 12 bases. The CDR3 runs to 16 residues. The V segment lost 5 bases and the J segment 7 bases; nucleotides outside the gene matches: 9. Per the germline V gene, CDR1 is SGHVS and CDR2 is FNYEAQ.

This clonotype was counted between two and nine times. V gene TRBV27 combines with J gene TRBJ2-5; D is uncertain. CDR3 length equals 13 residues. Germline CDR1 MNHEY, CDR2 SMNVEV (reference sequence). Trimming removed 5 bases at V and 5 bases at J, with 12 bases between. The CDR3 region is CASSGLGPETQYF. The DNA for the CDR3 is TGTGCCAGCAGTGGTCTGGGCCCGGAGACCCAGTACTTC.

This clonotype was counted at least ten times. The CDR3 sequence is CASTLGGLYGYTF. The CDR3 region has the DNA TGTGCCAGCACCCTCGGAGGCCTCTATGGCTACACCTTC. V and J are TRBV12-3 or TRBV12-4 and TRBJ1-2, with no clear D. V dropped 7 bases and J dropped 4 bases, with 13 bases sitting between them. The CDR3 has 13 residues.

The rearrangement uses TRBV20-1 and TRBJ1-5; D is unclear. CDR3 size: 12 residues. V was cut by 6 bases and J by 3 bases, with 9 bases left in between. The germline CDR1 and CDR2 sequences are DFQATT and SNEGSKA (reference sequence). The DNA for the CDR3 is TGCAGTGCCCTTATAGACAATCAGCCCCAGCATTTT. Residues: CSALIDNQPQHF.

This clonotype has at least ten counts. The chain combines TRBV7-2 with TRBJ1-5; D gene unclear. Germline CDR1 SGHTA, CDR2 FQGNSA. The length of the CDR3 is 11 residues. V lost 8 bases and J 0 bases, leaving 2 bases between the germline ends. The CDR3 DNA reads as TGTGCCAGCGCTAGCAATCAGCCCCAGCATTTT. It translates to CASASNQPQHF.

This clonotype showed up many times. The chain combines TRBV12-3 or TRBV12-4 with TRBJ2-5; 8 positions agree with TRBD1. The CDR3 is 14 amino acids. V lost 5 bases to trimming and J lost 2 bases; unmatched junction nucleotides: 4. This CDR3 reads CASSQDRVQETQYF. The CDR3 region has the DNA TGTGCCAGCAGTCAGGACAGGGTGCAAGAGACCCAGTACTTC.

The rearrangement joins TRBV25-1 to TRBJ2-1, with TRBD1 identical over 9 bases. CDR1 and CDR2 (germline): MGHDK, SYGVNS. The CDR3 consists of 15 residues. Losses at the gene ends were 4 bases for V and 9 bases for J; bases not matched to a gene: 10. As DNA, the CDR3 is TGTGCCAGCAGTGCCCGGGACAGGGTGGAGGGTGAGCAGTTCTTC. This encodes CASSARDRVEGEQFF.

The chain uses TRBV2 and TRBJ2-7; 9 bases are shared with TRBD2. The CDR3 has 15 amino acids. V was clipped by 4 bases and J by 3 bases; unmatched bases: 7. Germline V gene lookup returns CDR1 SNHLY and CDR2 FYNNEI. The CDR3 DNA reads TGTGCCAGCAGTGTAACAGCGGGAGGAGGCTACGAGCAGTACTTC. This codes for CASSVTAGGGYEQYF.

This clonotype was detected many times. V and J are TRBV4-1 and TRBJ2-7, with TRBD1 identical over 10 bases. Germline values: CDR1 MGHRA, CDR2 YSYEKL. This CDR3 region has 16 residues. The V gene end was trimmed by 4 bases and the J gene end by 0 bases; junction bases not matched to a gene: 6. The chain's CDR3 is CASSRTRQGASYEQYF. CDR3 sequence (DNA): TGCGCCAGCAGCCGCACAAGACAGGGGGCCTCCTACGAGCAGTACTTC.

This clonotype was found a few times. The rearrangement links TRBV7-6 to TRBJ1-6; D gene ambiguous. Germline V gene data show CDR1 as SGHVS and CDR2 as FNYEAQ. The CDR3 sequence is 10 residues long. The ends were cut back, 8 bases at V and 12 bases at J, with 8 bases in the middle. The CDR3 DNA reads TGTGCCAGCCCCGGAGGACCCCTCCACTTT. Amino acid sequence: CASPGGPLHF.